The rows below give T cell receptor beta chains drawn from one sample of a study of CD8 T cells in Susac syndrome. TCRdb independently ran MiXCR on the immunoSEQ multiplex PCR reads; one entry per CDR3 protein. The table includes some 300,000 distinct CDR3 sequences, 85% detected once. The sequenced material came from CD8+ T cells from PBMCs. These receptors originate from a human donor with multiple sclerosis. Each CDR3 is given with its conserved first and last residue. Fields, in order: J gene, clone size, V gene, D gene, CDR3 DNA, CDR3 protein. A D gene is named only where the DNA matches it firmly. A clone size is listed for some rows: how often the clone was seen (once, few, many), or a class if it is expanded.

j_gene: TRBJ2-3
abundance: .
v_gene: TRBV7-9
d_gene: .
CDR3nt: TGTGCCAGCAGCTTCGGAGCCGATACGCAGTATTTT
CDR3aa: CASSFGADTQYF

j_gene: TRBJ1-1
abundance: .
v_gene: TRBV30
d_gene: TRBD1
CDR3nt: TGTGCCTGGAGTGAGGGGGCAGAAGCTTTCTTT
CDR3aa: CAWSEGAEAFF

j_gene: TRBJ2-5
abundance: .
v_gene: TRBV20-1
d_gene: .
CDR3nt: TGCAGTGCTAGTGTCGGGAGAGAGACCCAGTACTTC
CDR3aa: CSASVGRETQYF

j_gene: TRBJ1-2
abundance: .
v_gene: TRBV7-9
d_gene: .
CDR3nt: TGTGCCAGCAGCGGCCAGAACAACTATGGCTACACCTTC
CDR3aa: CASSGQNNYGYTF

j_gene: TRBJ1-2
abundance: .
v_gene: TRBV19
d_gene: .
CDR3nt: TGTGCCAGTAGTATGTCTCTCACTAACTATGGCTACACCTTC
CDR3aa: CASSMSLTNYGYTF

j_gene: TRBJ2-2
abundance: .
v_gene: TRBV10-3
d_gene: .
CDR3nt: .
CDR3aa: CAIRRTSGHRTPGSCFF

j_gene: TRBJ2-2
abundance: .
v_gene: TRBV7-9
d_gene: .
CDR3nt: TGTGCCAGCAGCTTCTCACGCAGGGAAGCCGGGGAGCTGTTTTTT
CDR3aa: CASSFSRREAGELFF

j_gene: TRBJ2-1
abundance: few
v_gene: TRBV10-3
d_gene: .
CDR3nt: TGTGCCATCAGTGATCCGGGATTAAGCTCCTACAATGAGCAGTTCTTC
CDR3aa: CAISDPGLSSYNEQFF

j_gene: TRBJ2-7
abundance: .
v_gene: TRBV20-1
d_gene: .
CDR3nt: TGCAGTGCTAGAGATCGGATGGTCTCCTACGAGCAGTACTTC
CDR3aa: CSARDRMVSYEQYF

j_gene: TRBJ2-1
abundance: .
v_gene: TRBV21-1
d_gene: .
CDR3nt: TGTGCCTTAAGGGAGGGCCGACCCAATGAGCAGTTCTTC
CDR3aa: CALREGRPNEQFF

j_gene: TRBJ1-1
abundance: .
v_gene: TRBV5-6
d_gene: .
CDR3nt: TGTGCCACCTACGAGATGGGCGCACGGAACACTGAAGCTTTCTTT
CDR3aa: CATYEMGARNTEAFF

j_gene: TRBJ2-1
abundance: .
v_gene: TRBV3-1
d_gene: .
CDR3nt: TGTGCCAGCAGCCAAAGGTGGGCCTCGAGGGACAATGAGCAGTTCTTC
CDR3aa: CASSQRWASRDNEQFF

j_gene: TRBJ2-7
abundance: .
v_gene: TRBV5-8
d_gene: .
CDR3nt: TGTGCCAGCAGCTTTGCGCTCCAATTGGGTGAGCAGTACTTC
CDR3aa: CASSFALQLGEQYF

j_gene: TRBJ2-1
abundance: .
v_gene: TRBV5-6
d_gene: TRBD2
CDR3nt: TGTGCCAGCAGCCTCGGGACTAAGTGGGAGCAGTTCTTC
CDR3aa: CASSLGTKWEQFF

j_gene: TRBJ1-4
abundance: .
v_gene: TRBV7-9
d_gene: .
CDR3nt: TGTGCCAGCAGCTTACTCGACAGGAAGGGACTTAATGAAAAACTGTTTTTT
CDR3aa: CASSLLDRKGLNEKLFF

j_gene: TRBJ1-1
abundance: .
v_gene: TRBV12-3/TRBV12-4
d_gene: TRBD1
CDR3nt: TGTGCCAGCAGTTGGGACAGGCCAGAGACTGAAGCTTTCTTT
CDR3aa: CASSWDRPETEAFF

j_gene: TRBJ2-7
abundance: .
v_gene: TRBV7-6
d_gene: .
CDR3nt: TGTGCCAGCGGTCCTGTTCAGGGCATATACTACGAGCAGTACTTC
CDR3aa: CASGPVQGIYYEQYF

j_gene: TRBJ2-2
abundance: .
v_gene: TRBV7-9
d_gene: TRBD2
CDR3nt: TGTGCCAGTAGGAACCCCGGGACTAACACCGAGGAGCTGTTTTTT
CDR3aa: CASRNPGTNTEELFF

j_gene: TRBJ2-7
abundance: .
v_gene: TRBV6-1
d_gene: TRBD1
CDR3nt: TGTGCCAGCAGTGAGGGGACAGGGCCCTCCTACGAGCAGTACTTC
CDR3aa: CASSEGTGPSYEQYF

j_gene: TRBJ2-3
abundance: .
v_gene: TRBV27
d_gene: .
CDR3nt: TGTGCCAGCAGCTTAGGGCGGGGGCGCACAGATACGCAGTATTTT
CDR3aa: CASSLGRGRTDTQYF

j_gene: TRBJ1-1
abundance: .
v_gene: TRBV5-1
d_gene: .
CDR3nt: TGCGCCAGCAGCTTGCCAGGGTATGACACTGAAGCTTTCTTT
CDR3aa: CASSLPGYDTEAFF

j_gene: TRBJ2-3
abundance: once
v_gene: TRBV7-9
d_gene: .
CDR3nt: TGTGCCAGCAGCTTGCAGACTAGTGGGTTGTCAGATACGCAGTATTTT
CDR3aa: CASSLQTSGLSDTQYF

j_gene: TRBJ2-1
abundance: .
v_gene: TRBV6-1
d_gene: .
CDR3nt: TGTGCCAGCAGTAGCCCCTCGGGGGCCGCGTACAATGAGCAGTTCTTC
CDR3aa: CASSSPSGAAYNEQFF

j_gene: TRBJ2-1
abundance: .
v_gene: TRBV27
d_gene: .
CDR3nt: TGTGCCAGCAGCTGGGCAGTAGCAGGCGAGCAGTTCTTC
CDR3aa: CASSWAVAGEQFF

j_gene: TRBJ1-2
abundance: few
v_gene: TRBV6-6
d_gene: TRBD1
CDR3nt: TGTGCCAGCAGTGTGACAGGGAGTTCTAACTATGGCTACACCTTC
CDR3aa: CASSVTGSSNYGYTF

j_gene: TRBJ1-5
abundance: .
v_gene: TRBV27
d_gene: .
CDR3nt: TGTGCCAGCAGTTTAGTCCAGGGATATCAGCCCCAGCATTTT
CDR3aa: CASSLVQGYQPQHF

j_gene: TRBJ2-1
abundance: .
v_gene: TRBV9
d_gene: .
CDR3nt: TGTGCCAGCAGCGCCGCTGGAAGACGTTTCTCGAATGAGCAGTTCTTC
CDR3aa: CASSAAGRRFSNEQFF

j_gene: TRBJ2-7
abundance: .
v_gene: TRBV27
d_gene: .
CDR3nt: TGTGCCAGCAGTTTAGACCTCAGATACGAGCAGTACTTC
CDR3aa: CASSLDLRYEQYF

j_gene: TRBJ2-2
abundance: .
v_gene: TRBV5-1
d_gene: .
CDR3nt: TGCGCCAGCAGCTTGCAGAATGCCGACACCGGGGAGCTGTTTTTT
CDR3aa: CASSLQNADTGELFF

j_gene: TRBJ1-2
abundance: .
v_gene: TRBV5-5
d_gene: .
CDR3nt: TGTGCCAGCAGCTACTGGGACACGGAAGATGGCTACACCTTC
CDR3aa: CASSYWDTEDGYTF

j_gene: TRBJ2-7
abundance: .
v_gene: TRBV30
d_gene: .
CDR3nt: TGTGCCTGGGGTAGCGGCCTGTCATCCTACGAGCAGTACTTC
CDR3aa: CAWGSGLSSYEQYF

j_gene: TRBJ1-5
abundance: .
v_gene: TRBV28
d_gene: TRBD1
CDR3nt: TGTGCCAGCAGTTCTCGGGACAGCCATCAGCCCCAGCATTTT
CDR3aa: CASSSRDSHQPQHF

j_gene: TRBJ2-1
abundance: .
v_gene: TRBV20-1
d_gene: TRBD2
CDR3nt: TGCAGTGCTAGAGATGGGCGGGAGAATGATGAGCAGTTCTTC
CDR3aa: CSARDGRENDEQFF

j_gene: TRBJ2-3
abundance: .
v_gene: TRBV6-5
d_gene: TRBD2
CDR3nt: TGTGCCAGCAGTTACTCTCTAGCGGCCGCTCTCACAGATACGCAGTATTTT
CDR3aa: CASSYSLAAALTDTQYF

j_gene: TRBJ2-7
abundance: .
v_gene: TRBV29-1
d_gene: .
CDR3nt: TGCAGCGTTGTTCAGAGCTCCTACGAGCAGTACTTC
CDR3aa: CSVVQSSYEQYF

j_gene: TRBJ2-5
abundance: .
v_gene: TRBV28
d_gene: TRBD1
CDR3nt: TGTGCCAGCAGTTTAGGTTTAGAGGGGGCCGGGGAGACCCAGTACTTC
CDR3aa: CASSLGLEGAGETQYF

j_gene: TRBJ2-7
abundance: .
v_gene: TRBV7-9
d_gene: .
CDR3nt: TGTGCCAGCAGCTCGGGGACGGGACGCAGTACATACGAGCAGTACTTC
CDR3aa: CASSSGTGRSTYEQYF

j_gene: TRBJ1-3
abundance: .
v_gene: TRBV7-7
d_gene: TRBD1
CDR3nt: TGTGCTAGCAGTACTGGGACAGGGATAAACACCATATATTTT
CDR3aa: CASSTGTGINTIYF

j_gene: TRBJ1-1
abundance: .
v_gene: TRBV7-2
d_gene: .
CDR3nt: TGTGCCAGCAGCTTAGGGGTAGGGTACACTGAAGCTTTCTTT
CDR3aa: CASSLGVGYTEAFF

j_gene: TRBJ2-1
abundance: .
v_gene: TRBV1
d_gene: .
CDR3nt: TGCACCAGCAGCCAAGTGGGAGAAAACAATGAGCAGTTCTTC
CDR3aa: CTSSQVGENNEQFF

j_gene: TRBJ2-2
abundance: .
v_gene: TRBV7-9
d_gene: .
CDR3nt: TGTGCCAGCACCCCCCGCCCGGCCGGGGAGCTGTTTTTT
CDR3aa: CASTPRPAGELFF

j_gene: TRBJ2-1
abundance: .
v_gene: TRBV20-1
d_gene: TRBD2
CDR3nt: TGCAGTGCCCCTGGGGGGACTAGCGGGGACAATGAGCAGTTCTTC
CDR3aa: CSAPGGTSGDNEQFF